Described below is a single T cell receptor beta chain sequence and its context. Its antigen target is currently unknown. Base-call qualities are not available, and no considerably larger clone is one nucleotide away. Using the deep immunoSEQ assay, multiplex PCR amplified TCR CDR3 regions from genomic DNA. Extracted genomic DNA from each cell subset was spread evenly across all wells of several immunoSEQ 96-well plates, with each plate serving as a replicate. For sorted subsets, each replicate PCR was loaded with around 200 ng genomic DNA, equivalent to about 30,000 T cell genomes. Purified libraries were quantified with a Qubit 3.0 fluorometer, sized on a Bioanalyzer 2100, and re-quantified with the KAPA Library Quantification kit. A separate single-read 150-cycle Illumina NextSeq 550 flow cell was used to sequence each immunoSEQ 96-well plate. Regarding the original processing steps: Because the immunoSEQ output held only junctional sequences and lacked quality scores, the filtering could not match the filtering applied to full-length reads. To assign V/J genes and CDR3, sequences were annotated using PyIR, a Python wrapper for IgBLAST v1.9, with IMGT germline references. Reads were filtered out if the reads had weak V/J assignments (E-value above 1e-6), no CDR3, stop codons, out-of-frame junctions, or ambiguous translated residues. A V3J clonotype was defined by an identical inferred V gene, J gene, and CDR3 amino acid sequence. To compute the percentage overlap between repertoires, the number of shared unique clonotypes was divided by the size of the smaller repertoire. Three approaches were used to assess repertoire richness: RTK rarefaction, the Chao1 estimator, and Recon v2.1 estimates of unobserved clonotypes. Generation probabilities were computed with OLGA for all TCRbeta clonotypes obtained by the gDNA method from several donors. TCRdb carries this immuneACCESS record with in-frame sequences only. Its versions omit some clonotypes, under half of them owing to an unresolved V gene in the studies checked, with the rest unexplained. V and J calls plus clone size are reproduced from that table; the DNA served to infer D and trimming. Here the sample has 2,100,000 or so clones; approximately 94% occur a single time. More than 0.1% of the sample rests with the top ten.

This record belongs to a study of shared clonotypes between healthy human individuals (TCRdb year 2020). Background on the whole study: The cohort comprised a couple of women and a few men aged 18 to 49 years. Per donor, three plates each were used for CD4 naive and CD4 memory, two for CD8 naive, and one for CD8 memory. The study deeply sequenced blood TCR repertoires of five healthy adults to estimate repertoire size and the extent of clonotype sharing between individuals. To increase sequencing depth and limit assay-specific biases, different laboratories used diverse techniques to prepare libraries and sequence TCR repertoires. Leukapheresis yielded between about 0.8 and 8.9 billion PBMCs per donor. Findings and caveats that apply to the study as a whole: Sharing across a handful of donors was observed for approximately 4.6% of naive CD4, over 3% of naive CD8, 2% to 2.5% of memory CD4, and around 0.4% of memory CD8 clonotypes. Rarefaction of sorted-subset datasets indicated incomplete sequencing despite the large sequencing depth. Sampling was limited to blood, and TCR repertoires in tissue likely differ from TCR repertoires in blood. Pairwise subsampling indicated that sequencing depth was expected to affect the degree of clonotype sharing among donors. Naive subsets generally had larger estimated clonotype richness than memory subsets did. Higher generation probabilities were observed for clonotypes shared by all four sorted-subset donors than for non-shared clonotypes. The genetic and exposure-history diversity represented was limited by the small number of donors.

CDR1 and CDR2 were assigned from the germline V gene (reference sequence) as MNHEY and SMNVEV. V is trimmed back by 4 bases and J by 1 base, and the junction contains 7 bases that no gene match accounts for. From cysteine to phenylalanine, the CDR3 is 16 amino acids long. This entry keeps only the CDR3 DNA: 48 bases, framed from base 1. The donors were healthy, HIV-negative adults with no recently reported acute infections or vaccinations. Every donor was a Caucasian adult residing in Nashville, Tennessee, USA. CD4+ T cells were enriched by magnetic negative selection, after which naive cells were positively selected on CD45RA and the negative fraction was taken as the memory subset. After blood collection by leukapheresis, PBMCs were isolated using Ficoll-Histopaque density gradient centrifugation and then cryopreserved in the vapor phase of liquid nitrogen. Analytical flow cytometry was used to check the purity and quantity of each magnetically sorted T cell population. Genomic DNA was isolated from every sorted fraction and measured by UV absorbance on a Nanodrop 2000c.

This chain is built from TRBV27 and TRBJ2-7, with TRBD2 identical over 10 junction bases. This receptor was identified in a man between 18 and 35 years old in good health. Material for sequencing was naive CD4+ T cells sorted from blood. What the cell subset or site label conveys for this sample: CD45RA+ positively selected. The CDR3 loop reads CASSSGLAELSYEQYF. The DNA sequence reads TGTGCCAGCAGTTCAGGACTAGCGGAACTTTCCTACGAGCAGTACTTC.